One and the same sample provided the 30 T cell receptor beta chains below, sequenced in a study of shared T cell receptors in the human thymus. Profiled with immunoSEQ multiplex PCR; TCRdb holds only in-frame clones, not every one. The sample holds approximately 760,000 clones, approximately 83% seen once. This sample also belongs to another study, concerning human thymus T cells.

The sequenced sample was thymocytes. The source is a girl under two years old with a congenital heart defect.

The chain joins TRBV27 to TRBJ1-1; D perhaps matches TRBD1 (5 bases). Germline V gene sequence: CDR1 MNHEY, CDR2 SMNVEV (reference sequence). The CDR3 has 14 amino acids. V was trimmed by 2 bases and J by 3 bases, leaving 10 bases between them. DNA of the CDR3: TGTGCCAGCAGTTTAGGGGCGGACCACACTGAAGCTTTCTTT. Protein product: CASSLGADHTEAFF.

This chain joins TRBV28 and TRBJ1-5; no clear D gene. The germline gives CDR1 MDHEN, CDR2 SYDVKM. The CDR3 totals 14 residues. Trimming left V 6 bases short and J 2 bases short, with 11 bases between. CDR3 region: CASSSEPGNQPQHF. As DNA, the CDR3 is TGTGCCAGCAGCTCAGAACCCGGCAATCAGCCCCAGCATTTT.

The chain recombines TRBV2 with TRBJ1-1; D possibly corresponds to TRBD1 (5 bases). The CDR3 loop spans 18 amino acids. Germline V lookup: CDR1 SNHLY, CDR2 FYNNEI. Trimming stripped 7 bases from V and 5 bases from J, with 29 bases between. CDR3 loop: CASNDDPHGGGFKTEAFF. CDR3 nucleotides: TGTGCCAGCAACGACGACCCCCACGGGGGGGGTTTTAAGACTGAAGCTTTCTTT.

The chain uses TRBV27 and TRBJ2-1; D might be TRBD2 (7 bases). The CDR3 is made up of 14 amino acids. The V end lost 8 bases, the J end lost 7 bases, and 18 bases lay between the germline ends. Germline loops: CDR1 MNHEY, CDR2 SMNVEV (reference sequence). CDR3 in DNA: TGTGCCAGCTCAAAGGCCGGGGGGCTTAATGAGCAGTTCTTC. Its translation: CASSKAGGLNEQFF.

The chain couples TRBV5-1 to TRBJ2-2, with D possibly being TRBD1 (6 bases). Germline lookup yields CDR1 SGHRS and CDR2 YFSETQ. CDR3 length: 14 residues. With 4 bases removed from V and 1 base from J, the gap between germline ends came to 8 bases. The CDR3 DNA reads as TGCGCCAGCAGCCGACAGGTGAACACCGGGGAGCTGTTTTTT. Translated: CASSRQVNTGELFF.

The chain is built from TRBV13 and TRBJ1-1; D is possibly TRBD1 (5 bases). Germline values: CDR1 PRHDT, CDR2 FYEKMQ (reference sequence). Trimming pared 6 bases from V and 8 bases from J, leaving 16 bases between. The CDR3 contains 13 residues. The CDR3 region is CASRRGGIKEAFF. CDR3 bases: TGTGCCAGCAGAAGGGGAGGGATCAAGGAAGCTTTCTTT.

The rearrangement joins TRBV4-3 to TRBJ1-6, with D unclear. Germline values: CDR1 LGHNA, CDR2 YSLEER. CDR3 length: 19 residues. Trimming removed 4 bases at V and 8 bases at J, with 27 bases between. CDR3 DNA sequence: TGCGCCAGCAGCCGACGGACTTATCGGCAAGCGGAAAAGGATTCACCCCTCCACTTT. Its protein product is CASSRRTYRQAEKDSPLHF.

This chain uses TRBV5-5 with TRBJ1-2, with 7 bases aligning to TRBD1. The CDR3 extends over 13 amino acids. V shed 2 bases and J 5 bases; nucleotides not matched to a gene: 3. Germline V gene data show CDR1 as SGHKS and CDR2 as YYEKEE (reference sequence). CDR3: CASSFDRVYGYTF. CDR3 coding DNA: TGTGCCAGCAGCTTCGACAGGGTTTATGGCTACACCTTC.

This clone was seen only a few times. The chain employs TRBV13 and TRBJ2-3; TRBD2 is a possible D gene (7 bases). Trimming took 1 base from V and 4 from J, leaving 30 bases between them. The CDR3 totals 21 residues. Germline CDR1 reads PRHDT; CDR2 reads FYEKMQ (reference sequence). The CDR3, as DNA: TGTGCCAGCAGCTTAGCCCGGCTTAGGGGGGGGGCCGATAGGTGTGCAGATACGCAGTATTTT. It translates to CASSLARLRGGADRCADTQYF.

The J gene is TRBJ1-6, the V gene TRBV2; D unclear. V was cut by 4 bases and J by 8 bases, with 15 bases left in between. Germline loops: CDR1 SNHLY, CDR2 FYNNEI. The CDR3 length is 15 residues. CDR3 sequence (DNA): TGTGCCAGCAGTGCTGCGAGAGGAAAACATTCACCCCTCCACTTT. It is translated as CASSAARGKHSPLHF.

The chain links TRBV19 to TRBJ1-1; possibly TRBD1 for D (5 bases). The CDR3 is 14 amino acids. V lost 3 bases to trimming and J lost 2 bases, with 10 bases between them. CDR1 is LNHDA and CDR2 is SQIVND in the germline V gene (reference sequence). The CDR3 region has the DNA TGTGCCAGTAGTATGCGGGGGGAAAACACTGAAGCTTTCTTT. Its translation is CASSMRGENTEAFF.

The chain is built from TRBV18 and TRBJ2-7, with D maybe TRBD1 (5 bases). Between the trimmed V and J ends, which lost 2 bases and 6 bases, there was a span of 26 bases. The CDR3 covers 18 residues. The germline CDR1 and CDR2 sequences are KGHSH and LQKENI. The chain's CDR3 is CASSPGFRQKGRYGEQYF. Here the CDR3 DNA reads TGTGCCAGCTCACCAGGGTTTCGACAGAAGGGTCGATATGGCGAGCAGTACTTC.

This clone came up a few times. The CDR3 sequence is CASSVEGDSNQPQHF. CDR3 DNA: TGTGCCAGCAGCGTAGAGGGGGACAGCAATCAGCCCCAGCATTTT. The chain links TRBV9 to TRBJ1-5, with D perhaps matching TRBD1 (6 bases). This CDR3 is 15 amino acids long. From germline, CDR1 is SGDLS and CDR2 YYNGEE. Trimming took 0 bases from V and 1 from J, leaving 8 bases between them.

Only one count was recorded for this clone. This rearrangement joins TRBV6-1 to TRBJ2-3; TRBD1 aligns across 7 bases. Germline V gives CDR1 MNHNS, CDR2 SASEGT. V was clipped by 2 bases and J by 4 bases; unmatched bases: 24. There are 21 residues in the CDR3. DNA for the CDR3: TGTGCCAGCAGTGAATTCGGAATGCTATGGCAGGGACAGCCCAAGCCAGATACGCAGTATTTT. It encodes CASSEFGMLWQGQPKPDTQYF.

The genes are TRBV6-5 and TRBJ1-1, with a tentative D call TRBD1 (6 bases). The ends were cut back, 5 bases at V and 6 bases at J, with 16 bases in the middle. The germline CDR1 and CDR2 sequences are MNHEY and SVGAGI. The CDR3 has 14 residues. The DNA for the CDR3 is TGTGCCAGCAGTAAGACAGGTTATCTCTCTGAAGCTTTCTTT. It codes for CASSKTGYLSEAFF.

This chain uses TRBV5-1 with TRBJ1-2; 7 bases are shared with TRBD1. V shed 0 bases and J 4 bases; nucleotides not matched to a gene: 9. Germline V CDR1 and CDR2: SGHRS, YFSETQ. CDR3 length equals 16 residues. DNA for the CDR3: TGCGCCAGCAGCTTGGGGCCCCCGGACAGGACCTATGGCTACACCTTC. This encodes CASSLGPPDRTYGYTF.

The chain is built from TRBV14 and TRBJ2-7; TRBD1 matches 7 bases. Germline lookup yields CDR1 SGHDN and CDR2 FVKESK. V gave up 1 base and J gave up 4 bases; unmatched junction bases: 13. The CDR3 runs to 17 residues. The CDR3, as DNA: TGTGCCAGCAGCCAAGCCCACAGGGGAAAATCGCTATACGAGCAGTACTTC. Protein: CASSQAHRGKSLYEQYF.

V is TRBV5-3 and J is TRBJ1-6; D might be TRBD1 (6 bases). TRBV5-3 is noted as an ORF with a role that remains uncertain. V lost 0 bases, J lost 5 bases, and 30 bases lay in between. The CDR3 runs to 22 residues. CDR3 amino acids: CARSLGWAGVVYLGDNNSPLHF. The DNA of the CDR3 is TGTGCCAGAAGCTTGGGATGGGCAGGGGTGGTTTATTTAGGGGACAATAATTCACCCCTCCACTTT.

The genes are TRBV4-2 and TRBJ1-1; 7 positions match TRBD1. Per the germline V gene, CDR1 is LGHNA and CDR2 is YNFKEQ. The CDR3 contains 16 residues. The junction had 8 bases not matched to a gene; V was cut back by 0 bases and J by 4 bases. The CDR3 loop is CASSQDRQGDCTEAFF. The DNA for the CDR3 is TGTGCCAGCAGCCAAGATAGGCAGGGGGATTGCACTGAAGCTTTCTTT.

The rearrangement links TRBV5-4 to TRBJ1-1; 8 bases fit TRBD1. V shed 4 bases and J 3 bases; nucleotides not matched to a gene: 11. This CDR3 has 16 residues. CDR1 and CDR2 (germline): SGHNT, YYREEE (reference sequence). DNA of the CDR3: TGTGCCAGCAGCCTTTACCAGGGGGCGGCGGACACTGAAGCTTTCTTT. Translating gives CASSLYQGAADTEAFF. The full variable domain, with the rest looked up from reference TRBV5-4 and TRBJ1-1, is ETGVTQSPTHLIKTRGQQVTLRCSSQSGHNTVSWYQQALGQGPQFIFQYYREEENGRGNFPPRFSGLQFPNYSSELNVNALELDDSALYLCASSLYQGAADTEAFFGQGTRLTVV.

CDR3 region: CASSIRGDNQPQHF. DNA of the CDR3: TGTGCCAGCAGCATAAGGGGCGACAATCAGCCCCAGCATTTT. This chain links TRBV7-2 with TRBJ1-5; a weak D match, TRBD1 (5 bases). The CDR3 runs to 14 residues. Germline V lookup: CDR1 SGHTA, CDR2 FQGNSA. V was shortened by 5 bases and J by 3 bases, with 11 bases between the two germline ends.

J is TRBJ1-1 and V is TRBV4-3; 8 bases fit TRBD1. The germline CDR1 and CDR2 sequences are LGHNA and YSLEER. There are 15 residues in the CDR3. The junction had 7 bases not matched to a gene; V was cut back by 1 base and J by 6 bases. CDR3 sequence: CASSQAAAGGSEAFF. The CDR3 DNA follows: TGCGCCAGCAGCCAAGCGGCCGCAGGGGGCTCTGAAGCTTTCTTT.

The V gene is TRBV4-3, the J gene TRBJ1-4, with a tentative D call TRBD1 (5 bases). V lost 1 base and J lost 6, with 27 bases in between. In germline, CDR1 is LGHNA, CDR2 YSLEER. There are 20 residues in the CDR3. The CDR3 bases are TGCGCCAGCAGCCAAGGGCGGGACGGACCGATCCTTTTCGGTGATGAAAAACTGTTTTTT. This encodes CASSQGRDGPILFGDEKLFF.

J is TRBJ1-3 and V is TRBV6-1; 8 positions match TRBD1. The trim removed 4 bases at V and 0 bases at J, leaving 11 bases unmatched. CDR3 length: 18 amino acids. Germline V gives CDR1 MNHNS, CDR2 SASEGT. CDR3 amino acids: CASSGQGHYVFSGNTIYF. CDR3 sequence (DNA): TGTGCCAGCAGTGGACAGGGGCACTACGTATTCTCTGGAAACACCATATATTTT.

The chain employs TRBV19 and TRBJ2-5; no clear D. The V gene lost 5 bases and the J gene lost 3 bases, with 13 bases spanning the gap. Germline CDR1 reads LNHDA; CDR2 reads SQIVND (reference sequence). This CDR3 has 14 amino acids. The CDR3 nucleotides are TGTGCCAGTAGTCCGGCAGGCGACGAAGAGACCCAGTACTTC. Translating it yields CASSPAGDEETQYF.

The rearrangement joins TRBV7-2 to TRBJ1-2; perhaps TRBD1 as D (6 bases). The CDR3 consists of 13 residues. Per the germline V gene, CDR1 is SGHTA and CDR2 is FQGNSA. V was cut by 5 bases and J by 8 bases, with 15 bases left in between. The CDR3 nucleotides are TGTGCCAGCAGCCTCCCTACAGGGAAAGGCTACACCTTC. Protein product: CASSLPTGKGYTF.

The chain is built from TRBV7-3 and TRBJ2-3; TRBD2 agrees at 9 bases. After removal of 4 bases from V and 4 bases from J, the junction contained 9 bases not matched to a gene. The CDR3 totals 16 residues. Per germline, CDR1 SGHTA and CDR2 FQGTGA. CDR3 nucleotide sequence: TGTGCCAGCAGCTCTACCAGCGGGGGGCTGCCAGATACGCAGTATTTT. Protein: CASSSTSGGLPDTQYF.

The CDR3 protein is CASGQQTGSNTEAFF. DNA of the CDR3: TGTGCCAGCGGCCAACAGACAGGGTCGAACACTGAAGCTTTCTTT. The chain recombines TRBV27 with TRBJ1-1; TRBD1 aligns across 7 bases. V was clipped by 8 bases and J by 1 base; unmatched bases: 10. This CDR3 is built from 15 residues. Per the germline V gene, CDR1 is MNHEY and CDR2 is SMNVEV (reference sequence).

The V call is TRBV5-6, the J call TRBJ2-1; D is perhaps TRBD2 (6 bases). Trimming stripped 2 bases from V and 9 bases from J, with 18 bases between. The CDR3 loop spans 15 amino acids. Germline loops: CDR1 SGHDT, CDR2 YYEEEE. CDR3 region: CASSLNGGQQGEQFF. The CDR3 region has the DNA TGTGCCAGCAGCTTAAACGGGGGTCAGCAAGGTGAGCAGTTCTTC.

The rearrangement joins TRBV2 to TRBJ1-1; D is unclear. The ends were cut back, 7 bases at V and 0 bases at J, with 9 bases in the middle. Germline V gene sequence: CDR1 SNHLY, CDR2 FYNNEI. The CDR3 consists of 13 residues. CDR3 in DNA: TGTGCCAGCATACCAAACATGAACACTGAAGCTTTCTTT. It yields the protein CASIPNMNTEAFF.